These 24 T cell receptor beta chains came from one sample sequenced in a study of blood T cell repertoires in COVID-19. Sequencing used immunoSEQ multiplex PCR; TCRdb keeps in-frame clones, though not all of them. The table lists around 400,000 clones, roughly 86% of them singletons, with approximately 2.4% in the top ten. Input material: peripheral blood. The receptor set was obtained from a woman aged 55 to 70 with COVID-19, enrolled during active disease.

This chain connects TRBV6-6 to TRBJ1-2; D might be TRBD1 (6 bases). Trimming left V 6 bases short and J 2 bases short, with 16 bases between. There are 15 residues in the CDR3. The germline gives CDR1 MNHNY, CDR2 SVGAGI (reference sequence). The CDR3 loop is CASSRRGAENYGYTF. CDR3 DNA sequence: TGTGCCAGCAGCCGCAGGGGCGCGGAAAACTATGGCTACACCTTC.

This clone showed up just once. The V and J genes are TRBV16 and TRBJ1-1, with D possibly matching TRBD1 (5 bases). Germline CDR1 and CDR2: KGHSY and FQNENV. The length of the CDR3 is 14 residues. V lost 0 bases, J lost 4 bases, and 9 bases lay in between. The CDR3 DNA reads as TGTGCCAGCAGCCAATCGCGCGGGGGCACTGAAGCTTTCTTT. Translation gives CASSQSRGGTEAFF.

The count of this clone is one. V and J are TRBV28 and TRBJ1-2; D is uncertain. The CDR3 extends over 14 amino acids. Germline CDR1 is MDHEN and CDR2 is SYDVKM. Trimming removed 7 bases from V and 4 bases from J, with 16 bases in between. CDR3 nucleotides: TGTGCCAGCAATACCGTGAGTGTGCCCTATGGCTACACCTTC. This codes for CASNTVSVPYGYTF.

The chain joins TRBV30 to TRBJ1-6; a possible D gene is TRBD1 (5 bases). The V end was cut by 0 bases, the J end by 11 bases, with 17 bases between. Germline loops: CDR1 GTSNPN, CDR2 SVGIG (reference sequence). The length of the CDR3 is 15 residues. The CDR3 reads CAWSVPQGQYPPLHF. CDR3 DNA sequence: TGTGCCTGGAGTGTACCTCAGGGCCAATATCCACCCCTCCACTTT.

The CDR3 coding sequence is TGTGCCAGCAGCCTTGACACCTACGGTGAAGCTTTCTTT. Translating gives CASSLDTYGEAFF. This chain links TRBV7-2 with TRBJ1-1, with no clear D. The germline V and J ends were trimmed by 5 bases and 7 bases, with 14 bases remaining between them. This CDR3 has 13 residues. Germline V gene sequence: CDR1 SGHTA, CDR2 FQGNSA. Together with reference TRBV7-2 and TRBJ1-1, the CDR3 gives the full variable domain: GAGVSQSPSNKVTEKGKDVELRCDPISGHTALYWYRQSLGQGLEFLIYFQGNSAPDKSGLPSDRFSAERTGGSVSTLTIQRTQQEDSAVYLCASSLDTYGEAFFGQGTRLTVV.

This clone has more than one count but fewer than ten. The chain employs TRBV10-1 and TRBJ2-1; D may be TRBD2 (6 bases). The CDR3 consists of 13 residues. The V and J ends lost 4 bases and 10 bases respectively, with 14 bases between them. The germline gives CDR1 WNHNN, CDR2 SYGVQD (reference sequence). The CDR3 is CASSGRRGGEQFF. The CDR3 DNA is TGCGCCAGCAGTGGACGGCGGGGCGGAGAGCAGTTCTTC.

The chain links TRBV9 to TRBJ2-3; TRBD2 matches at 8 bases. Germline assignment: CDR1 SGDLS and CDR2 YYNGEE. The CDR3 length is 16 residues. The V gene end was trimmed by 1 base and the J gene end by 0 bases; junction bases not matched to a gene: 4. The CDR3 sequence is CASSVLSGGSTDTQYF. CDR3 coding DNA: TGTGCCAGCAGCGTACTGAGCGGGGGAAGCACAGATACGCAGTATTTT.

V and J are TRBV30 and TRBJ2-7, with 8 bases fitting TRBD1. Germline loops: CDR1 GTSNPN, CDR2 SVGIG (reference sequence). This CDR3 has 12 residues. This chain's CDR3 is CASDRAYVGQYF. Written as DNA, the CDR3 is TGTGCTTCGGACAGGGCTTATGTGGGACAGTACTTC.

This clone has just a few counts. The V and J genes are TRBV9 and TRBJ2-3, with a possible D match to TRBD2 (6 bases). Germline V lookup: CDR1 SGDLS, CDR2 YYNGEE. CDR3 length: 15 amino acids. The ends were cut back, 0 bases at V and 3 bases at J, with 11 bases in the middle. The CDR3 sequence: CASSVEAEGTDTQYF. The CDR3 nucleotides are TGTGCCAGCAGCGTAGAGGCGGAGGGAACAGATACGCAGTATTTT.

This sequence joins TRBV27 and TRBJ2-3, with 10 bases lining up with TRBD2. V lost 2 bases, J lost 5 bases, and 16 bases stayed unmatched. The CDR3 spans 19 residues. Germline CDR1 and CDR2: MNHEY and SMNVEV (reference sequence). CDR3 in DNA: TGTGCCAGCAGTTTAACCCCCCCCCGAACTAGCGGGGTTAGAGATACGCAGTATTTT. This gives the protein CASSLTPPRTSGVRDTQYF.

The CDR3 DNA reads as TGTGCCACCTCTAAAAGGGGAAACACTGAAGCTTTCTTT. This gives the protein CATSKRGNTEAFF. The chain uses TRBV12-3 or TRBV12-4 and TRBJ1-1; tentative D call: TRBD1 (5 bases). The CDR3 is 13 amino acids. The ends were cut back, 10 bases at V and 2 bases at J, with 14 bases in the middle.

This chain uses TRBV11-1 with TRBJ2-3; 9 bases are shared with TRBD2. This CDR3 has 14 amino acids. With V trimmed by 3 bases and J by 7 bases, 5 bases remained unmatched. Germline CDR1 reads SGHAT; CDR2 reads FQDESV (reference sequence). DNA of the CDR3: TGTGCCAGCAGCTTTGCGGGGGGGCTACATACGCAGTATTTT. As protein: CASSFAGGLHTQYF.

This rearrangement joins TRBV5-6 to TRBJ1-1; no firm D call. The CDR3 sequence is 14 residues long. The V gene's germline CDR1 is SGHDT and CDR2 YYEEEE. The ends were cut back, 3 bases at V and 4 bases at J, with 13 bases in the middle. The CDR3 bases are TGTGCCAGCAGCTCCTTTGACGGCGGCACTGAAGCTTTCTTT. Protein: CASSSFDGGTEAFF.

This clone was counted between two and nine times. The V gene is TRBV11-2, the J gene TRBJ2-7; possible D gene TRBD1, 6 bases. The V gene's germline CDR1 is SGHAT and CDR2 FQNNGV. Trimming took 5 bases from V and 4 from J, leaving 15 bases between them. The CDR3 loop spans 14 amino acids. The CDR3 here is CASSIRDTAYEQYF. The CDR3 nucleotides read TGTGCCAGCAGCATCCGGGACACGGCATACGAGCAGTACTTC.

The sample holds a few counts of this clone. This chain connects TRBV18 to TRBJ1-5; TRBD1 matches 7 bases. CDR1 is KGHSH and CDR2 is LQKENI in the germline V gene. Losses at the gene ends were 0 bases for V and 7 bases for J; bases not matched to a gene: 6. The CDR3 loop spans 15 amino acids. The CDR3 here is CASSPPNQGEQPQHF. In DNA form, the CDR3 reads TGTGCCAGCTCACCACCGAACCAGGGGGAACAGCCCCAGCATTTT.

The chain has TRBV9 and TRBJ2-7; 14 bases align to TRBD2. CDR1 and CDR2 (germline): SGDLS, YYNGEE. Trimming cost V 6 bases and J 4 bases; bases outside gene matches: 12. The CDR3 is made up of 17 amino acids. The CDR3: CASILEGLAGVPYEQYF. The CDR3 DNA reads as TGTGCCAGCATCCTAGAGGGACTAGCGGGGGTCCCTTACGAGCAGTACTTC. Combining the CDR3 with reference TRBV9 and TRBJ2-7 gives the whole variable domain DSGVTQTPKHLITATGQRVTLRCSPRSGDLSVYWYQQSLDQGLQFLIQYYNGEERAKGNILERFSAQQFPDLHSELNLSSLELGDSALYFCASILEGLAGVPYEQYFGPGTRLTVT.

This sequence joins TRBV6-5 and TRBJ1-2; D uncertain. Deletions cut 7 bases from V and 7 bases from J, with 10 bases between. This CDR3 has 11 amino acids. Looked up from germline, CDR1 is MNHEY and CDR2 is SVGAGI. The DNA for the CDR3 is TGTGCCAGCAAAAGGGAGCGTGGCTACACCTTC. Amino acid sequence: CASKRERGYTF.

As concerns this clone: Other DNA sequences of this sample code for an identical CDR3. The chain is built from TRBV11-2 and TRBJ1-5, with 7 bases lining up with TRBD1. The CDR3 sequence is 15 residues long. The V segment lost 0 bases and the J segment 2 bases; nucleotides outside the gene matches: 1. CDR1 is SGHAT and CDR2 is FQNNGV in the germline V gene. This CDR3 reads CASSLEGGGNQPQHF. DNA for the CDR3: TGTGCCAGCAGCTTAGAAGGGGGCGGCAATCAGCCCCAGCATTTT.

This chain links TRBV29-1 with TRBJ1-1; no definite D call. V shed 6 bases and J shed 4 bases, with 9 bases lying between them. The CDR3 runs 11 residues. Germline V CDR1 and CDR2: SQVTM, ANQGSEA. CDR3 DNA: TGCAGCGTCCGGCCGGGCACTGAAGCTTTCTTT. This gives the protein CSVRPGTEAFF. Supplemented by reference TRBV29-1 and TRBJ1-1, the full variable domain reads SAVISQKPSRDICQRGTSLTIQCQVDSQVTMMFWYRQQPGQSLTLIATANQGSEATYESGFVIDKFPISRPNLTFSTLTVSNMSPEDSSIYLCSVRPGTEAFFGQGTRLTVV.

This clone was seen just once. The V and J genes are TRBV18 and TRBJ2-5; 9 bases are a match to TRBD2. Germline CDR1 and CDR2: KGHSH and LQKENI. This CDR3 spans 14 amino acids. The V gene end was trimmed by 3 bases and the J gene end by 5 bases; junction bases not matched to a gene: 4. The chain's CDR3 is CASSPGTSLETQYF. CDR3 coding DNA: TGTGCCAGCTCACCGGGGACTAGCTTGGAGACCCAGTACTTC.

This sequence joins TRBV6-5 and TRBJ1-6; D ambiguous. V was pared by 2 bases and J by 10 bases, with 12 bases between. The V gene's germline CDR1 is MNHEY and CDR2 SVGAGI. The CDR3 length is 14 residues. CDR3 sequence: CASSYAAQESPLHF. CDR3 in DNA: TGTGCCAGCAGTTACGCCGCGCAGGAATCACCCCTCCACTTT.

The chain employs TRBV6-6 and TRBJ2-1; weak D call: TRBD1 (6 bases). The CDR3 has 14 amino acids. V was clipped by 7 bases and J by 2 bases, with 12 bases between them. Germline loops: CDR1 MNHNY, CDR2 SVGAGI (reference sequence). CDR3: CASTPGHAYNEQFF. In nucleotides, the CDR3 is TGTGCCAGCACCCCGGGACATGCCTACAATGAGCAGTTCTTC.

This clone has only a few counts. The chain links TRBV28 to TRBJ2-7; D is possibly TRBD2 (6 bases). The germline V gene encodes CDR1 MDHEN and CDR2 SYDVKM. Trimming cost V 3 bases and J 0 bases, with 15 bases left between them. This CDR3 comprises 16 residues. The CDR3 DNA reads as TGTGCCAGCAGTTTGAGTACGGGGGTAAGCTCCTACGAGCAGTACTTC. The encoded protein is CASSLSTGVSSYEQYF.

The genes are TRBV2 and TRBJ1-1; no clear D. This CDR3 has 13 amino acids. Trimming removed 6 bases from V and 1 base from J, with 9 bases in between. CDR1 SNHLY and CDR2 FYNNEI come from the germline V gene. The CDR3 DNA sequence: TGTGCCAGCAGAAGAAGAGCGAACACTGAAGCTTTCTTT. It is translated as CASRRRANTEAFF.